These 2 T cell receptor beta chains came from one sample sequenced in a study of T cells in Graves' hyperthyroidism and ophthalmopathy. The TCR beta CDR3 regions underwent amplification using RNA transcripts as the source. The HTBI primer set served for first-round RT-PCR of the TCR CDR3. TCRdb reanalysed the multiplex PCR reads using MiXCR and keeps one entry per CDR3 protein. The sample lists around 540,000 distinct CDR3 sequences, 15% to 20% occurring once. The specimen was blood. The receptors originated from a woman younger than 45 with Graves' ophthalmopathy.

The gene calls are TRBV28 and TRBJ2-7, with 8 bases identical to TRBD1. The ends lost 10 bases at V and 3 bases at J; junction bases unmatched: 8. This CDR3 is built from 13 residues. CDR1 is MDHEN and CDR2 is SYDVKM in the germline V gene. Here the CDR3 reads CAIDGQGSYEQYF. CDR3 nucleotides: TGTGCCATCGATGGACAGGGCAGCTACGAGCAGTACTTC.

This clonotype showed up many times. J is TRBJ2-7 and V is TRBV5-6; a possible D gene is TRBD1 (5 bases). This CDR3 comprises 12 residues. Germline V gene sequence: CDR1 SGHDT, CDR2 YYEEEE. Trimming stripped 3 bases from V and 5 bases from J, with 9 bases between. In DNA form, the CDR3 reads TGTGCCAGCAGCTCGGTAGGGGACGAGCAGTACTTC. Translation: CASSSVGDEQYF.